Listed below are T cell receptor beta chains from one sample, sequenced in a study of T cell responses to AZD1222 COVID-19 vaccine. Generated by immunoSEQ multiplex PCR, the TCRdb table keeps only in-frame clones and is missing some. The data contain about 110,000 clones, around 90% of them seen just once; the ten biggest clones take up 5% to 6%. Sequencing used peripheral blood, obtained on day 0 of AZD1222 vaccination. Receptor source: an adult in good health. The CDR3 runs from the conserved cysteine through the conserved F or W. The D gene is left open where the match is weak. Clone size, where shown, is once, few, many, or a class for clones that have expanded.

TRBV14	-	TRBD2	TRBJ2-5	TGTGCCAGCAGCCGGGGAGGGGCCCAAGAGACCCAGTACTTC	CASSRGGAQETQYF
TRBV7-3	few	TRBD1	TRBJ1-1	TGTGCCAGCAGCTTAACCGAGGGGGCTACTGAAGCTTTCTTT	CASSLTEGATEAFF
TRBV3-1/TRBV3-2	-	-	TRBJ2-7	TGTGCCAGCAGCCAAGATACCGGCTTCCGGGGCTACGAGCAGTACTTC	CASSQDTGFRGYEQYF
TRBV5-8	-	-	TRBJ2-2	TGTGCCAGCAGCCGCGACAACACCGGGGAGCTGTTTTTT	CASSRDNTGELFF
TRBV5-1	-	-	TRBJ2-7	TGCGCCAGCAGCCCAATACAGGGTTACGAGCAGTACTTC	CASSPIQGYEQYF
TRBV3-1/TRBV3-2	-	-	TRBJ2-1	TGTGCCAGCAGCCAAGAAACAGGGTTCTACAATGAGCAGTTCTTC	CASSQETGFYNEQFF
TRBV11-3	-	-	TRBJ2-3	TGTGCCAGCAGCTTAGTCGGGAATACGCAGTATTTT	CASSLVGNTQYF
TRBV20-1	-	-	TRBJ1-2	TGCAGTGCTAGTGCAGGGGTCTGGGGCTACACCTTC	CSASAGVWGYTF
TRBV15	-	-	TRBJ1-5	TGTGCCACCAGCAGAGATGGGGAGGCAATTAGCAATCAGCCCCAGCATTTT	CATSRDGEAISNQPQHF
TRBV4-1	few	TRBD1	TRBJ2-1	TGCGCCAGCAGCCAAGATCCCGGACAGGGATGGAATGAGCAGTTCTTC	CASSQDPGQGWNEQFF
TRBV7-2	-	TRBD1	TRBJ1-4	TGTGCCAGCAGCCTAAACAGGGGCCCTAATGAAAAACTGTTTTTT	CASSLNRGPNEKLFF
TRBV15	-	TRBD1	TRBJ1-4	TGTGCCACCAGCAGAGATCCCCGGACAGGCCGGCCAAATGAAAAACTGTTTTTT	CATSRDPRTGRPNEKLFF
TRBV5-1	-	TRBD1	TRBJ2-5	TGCGCCAGCAGCTACCGGGACAGGGGACGGGAGACCCAGTACTTC	CASSYRDRGRETQYF
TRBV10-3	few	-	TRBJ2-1	TGTGTCGCGTTTGTTGGAGTTCCGTTCTTC	CVAFVGVPFF
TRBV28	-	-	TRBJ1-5	TGTGCCAGCACCCCCACAGGGTACGGTCAGCCCCAGCATTTT	CASTPTGYGQPQHF
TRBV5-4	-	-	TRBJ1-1	TGTGCCAGCAGCTTGGAGGGGGGTTCGAACACTGAAGCTTTCTTT	CASSLEGGSNTEAFF
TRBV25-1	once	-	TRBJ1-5	TGTGCCAGCAGTGTGGGCAATCAGCCCCAGCATTTT	CASSVGNQPQHF
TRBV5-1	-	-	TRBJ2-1	TGCGCCAGCAGCTTGGACTCAGCTGCGTCCAATGAGCAGTTCTTC	CASSLDSAASNEQFF
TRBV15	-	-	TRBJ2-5	TGTGCCACCAGCAGAGGAGTTCAAGAGACCCAGTACTTC	CATSRGVQETQYF
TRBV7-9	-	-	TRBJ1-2	TGTGCCAGCAGCGCCCAGGACTATGGCTACACCTTC	CASSAQDYGYTF
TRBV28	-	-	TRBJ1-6	TGTGCCAGCAGTTTAACGGATTTCTCACCCCTCCACTTT	CASSLTDFSPLHF
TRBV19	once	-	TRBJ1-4	TGTGCCAGTAGTATTGGGACACTATCAACTAATGAAAAACTGTTTTTT	CASSIGTLSTNEKLFF
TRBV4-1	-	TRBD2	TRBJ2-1	TGCGCCAGCAGCCAAGGACTAGCGGGTTACAATGAGCAGTTCTTC	CASSQGLAGYNEQFF
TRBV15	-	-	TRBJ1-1	TGTGCCACCAGCAGAGATTGGGGGGCGGACACTGAAGCTTTCTTT	CATSRDWGADTEAFF
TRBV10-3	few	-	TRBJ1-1	TGTGCCATCAGACAAGGACTGAACACTGAAGCTTTCTTT	CAIRQGLNTEAFF
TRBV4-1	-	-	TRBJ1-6	TGCGCCAGCAGCCAAGGCGGACTGCCCTATAATTCACCCCTCCACTTT	CASSQGGLPYNSPLHF
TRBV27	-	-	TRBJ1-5	TGTGCCAGCAGTCCGGACTGGGGCCGCAATCAGCCCCAGCATTTT	CASSPDWGRNQPQHF
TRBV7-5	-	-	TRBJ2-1	TGTGCCAGAAGCCGGAAATTACGGGACAGCTACAATGAGCAGTTCTTC	CARSRKLRDSYNEQFF
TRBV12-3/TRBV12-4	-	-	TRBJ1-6	TGTGCCAGCAGTTTAAATTCACCCCTCCACTTT	CASSLNSPLHF
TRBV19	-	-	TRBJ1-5	TGTGCCAGTAGTATTAATCTGCGCCAGTTTAGCAATCAGCCCCAGCATTTT	CASSINLRQFSNQPQHF
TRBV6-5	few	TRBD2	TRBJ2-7	TGTGCCAGCAGTTATGGGCTAGCGGGAACAGGCGAGCAGTACTTC	CASSYGLAGTGEQYF
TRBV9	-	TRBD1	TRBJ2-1	TGTGCCAGCAGCGCGGGACAGGGCGGGTATGAGCAGTTCTTC	CASSAGQGGYEQFF
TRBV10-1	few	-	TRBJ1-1	TGCGCCAGCAGACCTGACGGGAACACTGAAGCTTTCTTT	CASRPDGNTEAFF
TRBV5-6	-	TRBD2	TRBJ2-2	TGTGCCAGCAGCGAGGGACTAGCGAAGAACACCGGGGAGCTGTTTTTT	CASSEGLAKNTGELFF
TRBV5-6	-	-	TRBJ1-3	TGTGCCAGCAGCTTGCGGAGGGGCCGAAACACCATATATTTT	CASSLRRGRNTIYF
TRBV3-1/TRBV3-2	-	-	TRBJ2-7	TGTGCCAGCAGCCAACTGGGCGAGCAGTACTTC	CASSQLGEQYF
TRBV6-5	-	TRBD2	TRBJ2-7	TGTGCCAGCTCCCTTGCGGGAGCGGGGGAGCAGTACTTC	CASSLAGAGEQYF
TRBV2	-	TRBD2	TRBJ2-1	TGTGCCAGCAGGGTTGGGACTAACCCTTACAATGAGCAGTTCTTC	CASRVGTNPYNEQFF
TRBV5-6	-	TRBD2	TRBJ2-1	TGTGCCAGCAGCTTCGCTAGCGGGAGGCTCGGGGGGACCTACAATGAGCAGTTCTTC	CASSFASGRLGGTYNEQFF
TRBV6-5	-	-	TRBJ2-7	TGTGCCAGCAGACAGGACCTCCAGGGGATTTACGAGCAGTACTTC	CASRQDLQGIYEQYF
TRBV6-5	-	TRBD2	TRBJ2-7	TGTGCCAGCAGTTACCCAGGGCTAGCGGGGTCCTACGAGCAGTACTTC	CASSYPGLAGSYEQYF
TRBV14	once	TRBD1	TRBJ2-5	TGTGCCAGCAGCCTGATTCCCGGGACAGGGAAAGAGACCCAGTACTTC	CASSLIPGTGKETQYF
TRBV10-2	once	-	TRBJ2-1	TGCGCCAGCAGCCCGATAAGAGGAGAGCAGTTCTTC	CASSPIRGEQFF
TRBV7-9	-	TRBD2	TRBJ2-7	TGTGCCAGCAGCAATCCCCTCAGACTAGCGGATTCCTACGAGCAGTACTTC	CASSNPLRLADSYEQYF
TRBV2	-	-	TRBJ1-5	TGTGCCAGCAGTGAAATGGGGGGCGCGGGGCAGCCCCAGCATTTT	CASSEMGGAGQPQHF
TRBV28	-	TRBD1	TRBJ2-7	TGTGCCAGCAGTTTGACAGGGACCGAGCAGTACTTC	CASSLTGTEQYF
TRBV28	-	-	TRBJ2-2	TGTGCCAGCAGTCCCGTCGCAACAGGGAGGACCGGGGAGCTGTTTTTT	CASSPVATGRTGELFF
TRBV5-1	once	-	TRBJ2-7	TGCGCCAGCAGCTTGGTTGTGGGCTTTGACTACGAGCAGTACTTC	CASSLVVGFDYEQYF
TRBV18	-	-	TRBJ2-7	TGTGCCAGCTCACCAGGAGGGCGATTACCCTACGAGCAGTACTTC	CASSPGGRLPYEQYF
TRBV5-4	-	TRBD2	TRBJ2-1	TGTGCCAGCAGTGCAGCGGGAGTACACAATGAGCAGTTCTTC	CASSAAGVHNEQFF
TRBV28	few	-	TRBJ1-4	TGTGCCAGCACTGGTCCCCAGGGTAATGAAAAACTGTTTTTT	CASTGPQGNEKLFF
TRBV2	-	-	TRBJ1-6	TGTGCCAGCAGTGAAGTCGCCAATTCACCCCTCCACTTT	CASSEVANSPLHF
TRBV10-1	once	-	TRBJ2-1	TGCGCCAGCAGCCGGGACGCCTTCTCCGAGCAGTTCTTC	CASSRDAFSEQFF